What follows are 4 T cell receptor beta chains derived from one specimen sequenced in a study of cytomegalovirus exposure and HLA in healthy donors. A multiplex PCR was run with 60 Vbeta primers and 13 Jbeta primers. TCRdb keeps only in-frame clones here, not all; method: immunoSEQ multiplex PCR. This table has tens of thousands of clones, under 80% appearing once. What was sequenced was PBMCs. These receptors all come from a man in his thirties or forties in good health and CMV-seropositive.

This chain connects TRBV9 to TRBJ1-6; the D gene is possibly TRBD1 (5 bases). The CDR3 contains 15 residues. Trimming shortened V by 3 bases and J by 9 bases, and 16 bases separated the two germline ends. Germline V CDR1 and CDR2: SGDLS, YYNGEE. The CDR3 nucleotides are TGTGCCAGCAGCGCCGGGGGGGGGATGGGTTCACCCCTCCACTTT. This sequence encodes CASSAGGGMGSPLHF.

The chain carries TRBV28 and TRBJ1-5, with TRBD1 as a possible D gene (6 bases). The V and J ends lost 4 bases and 5 bases respectively, with 15 bases between them. This CDR3 region has 15 residues. The germline V gene has CDR1 MDHEN and CDR2 SYDVKM. CDR3 in DNA: TGTGCCAGCAGTTCAACAGGGTTATCGTATCAGCCCCAGCATTTT. This sequence encodes CASSSTGLSYQPQHF.

The chain carries TRBV19 and TRBJ1-1; 8 bases agree with TRBD1. The V and J ends lost 11 bases and 4 bases, in that order; junction bases with no gene match: 6. This CDR3 comprises 12 residues. CDR1 and CDR2 (germline): LNHDA, SQIVND (reference sequence). The CDR3 sequence is CAAVTGATEAFF. The CDR3 nucleotides are TGTGCCGCGGTGACAGGGGCCACTGAAGCTTTCTTT.

The gene calls are TRBV6-5 and TRBJ1-3; D is undetermined. Between the trimmed V and J ends, which lost 2 bases and 0 bases, there was a span of 11 bases. This CDR3 region has 16 residues. The germline gives CDR1 MNHEY, CDR2 SVGAGI. The CDR3 loop is CASSYKMGSSGNTIYF. DNA of the CDR3: TGTGCCAGCAGTTACAAAATGGGGAGCTCTGGAAACACCATATATTTT.